This is a list of T cell receptor beta chains from one sample in a study of blood T cell repertoires in COVID-19. The method was immunoSEQ multiplex PCR; TCRdb's version includes in-frame clones alone and lacks a portion of them. The data contain about 78,000 clones, 90% of them singletons. What was sequenced was peripheral blood. The receptors come from a woman aged 50 to 60 in a cohort sampled during active COVID-19. CDR3s include the opening cysteine and the closing phenylalanine or tryptophan. Fields, in order: V gene, clone size, D gene, J gene, CDR3 DNA, CDR3 protein. D genes are given only for firm matches. Clone size is shown for a subset of rows, as once, few, many or a class of expanded clone.

TRBV5-5,.,TRBD2,TRBJ2-1,TGTGCCAGCAGCTTGGGGCTAGCGGGACGCAATGAGCAGTTCTTC,CASSLGLAGRNEQFF
TRBV29-1,.,TRBD2,TRBJ2-2,TGCAGCGTTCAGGCGGGAGGGCCTGAGGAGCTGTTTTTT,CSVQAGGPEELFF
TRBV5-4,.,.,TRBJ2-7,TGTGCCAGCAGCAGTCCTCAGGGGACCCGCTACGAGCAGTACTTC,CASSSPQGTRYEQYF
TRBV6-1,.,.,TRBJ1-3,TGTGCCACCTTAAACTCTGGAAACACCATATATTTT,CATLNSGNTIYF
TRBV6-5,.,.,TRBJ2-3,TGTGCCAGCAGGGGACATTTCTCCACAGATACGCAGTATTTT,CASRGHFSTDTQYF
TRBV27,.,.,TRBJ1-2,TGTGCCAGCAGGGGAACGGTAGGGGGAGATAACTATGGCTACACCTTC,CASRGTVGGDNYGYTF
TRBV20-1,.,.,TRBJ2-1,TGCAGTGTTATTGAAGCGGTAACCTACAATGAGCAGTTCTTC,CSVIEAVTYNEQFF
TRBV2,.,TRBD2,TRBJ2-1,TGTGCCAGCAGTGGACTAGCGGGAGTAGGTGAGCAGTTCTTC,CASSGLAGVGEQFF
TRBV19,.,TRBD2,TRBJ2-1,TGTGCCAGTAGTATAGGGGCGGGGGTTAACAATGAGCAGTTCTTC,CASSIGAGVNNEQFF
TRBV3-1/TRBV3-2,once,.,TRBJ2-7,TGTGCCAGCAGCCAAAGAGAGCTAGCGCAGTACTTC,CASSQRELAQYF
TRBV10-3,once,TRBD2,TRBJ2-1,TGTGCCCTCAGCGGGAGGGGAGCGGATGAGCAGTTCTTC,CALSGRGADEQFF
TRBV5-4,.,.,TRBJ2-7,TGTGCCAGCAGCTTGGGACAGGATCCCTACGAGCAGTACTTC,CASSLGQDPYEQYF
TRBV5-1,.,TRBD2,TRBJ2-5,TGCGCCAGCAGCCCGTCGGGGACTAGCGGAGGCCAAGAGACCCAGTACTTC,CASSPSGTSGGQETQYF
TRBV27,.,.,TRBJ1-5,TGTGCCAGCAAGGGGTCTCTGATCAATCAGCCCCAGCATTTT,CASKGSLINQPQHF
TRBV18,.,.,TRBJ2-5,TGTGCCAGCTCACCCCCCAGGGGGACTCTCAGGGGAGAGGAGACCCAGTACTTC,CASSPPRGTLRGEETQYF
TRBV29-1,.,TRBD2,TRBJ2-3,TGCAGCGTCGGCTTAGCGGGAGTCAGCACAGATACGCAGTATTTT,CSVGLAGVSTDTQYF
TRBV7-9,.,TRBD1,TRBJ1-6,TGTGCCAGCAGGCAGGGGGCGCGGAATTCACCCCTCCACTTT,CASRQGARNSPLHF
TRBV6-5,.,.,TRBJ2-5,TGTGCCAGCGGGCGGGAGAGGGGGGAGACCCAGTACTTC,CASGRERGETQYF
TRBV15,.,TRBD1,TRBJ2-1,TGTGCCACCAGCAACCGGGACAGGGCCTACAATGAGCAGTTCTTC,CATSNRDRAYNEQFF
TRBV13,.,.,TRBJ2-3,TGTGCCAGCAGCCCTATAACAAGCGCAGATACGCAGTATTTT,CASSPITSADTQYF
TRBV28,.,.,TRBJ1-1,TGTGCCAGCAGCTTGGGGGGTATAGATGAAGCTTTCTTT,CASSLGGIDEAFF
TRBV18,.,.,TRBJ2-3,TGTGCCAGCTCACCGGGACTGACTCACACAGATACGCAGTATTTT,CASSPGLTHTDTQYF
TRBV10-3,.,.,TRBJ2-1,TGTGCCATCAGTAAACCGGGGGTCAATGAGCAGTTCTTC,CAISKPGVNEQFF
TRBV6-6,few,.,TRBJ1-5,TGTGCCAGCAGTTACTCGACATCTGGTCAGCCCCAGCATTTT,CASSYSTSGQPQHF
TRBV9,.,.,TRBJ2-5,TGTGCCAGCAGCCCAAGGCAGGGCTGGGAGACCCAGTACTTC,CASSPRQGWETQYF